The clone carrying this T cell receptor beta chain was observed a single time. What it recognizes is unknown. The data originate from a study of cytomegalovirus exposure and HLA in healthy donors. Overall study findings and caveats: In a later analysis, a missense DCLRE1C variant was linked to TCR beta V- and J-gene trimming.

Amplification used 60 Vbeta primers and 13 Jbeta primers. Here immunoSEQ multiplex PCR was the method, and the copy in TCRdb shows in-frame clones only, minus some. Of roughly 150,000 clones listed, approximately 77% are singletons. The germline V gene encodes CDR1 LGHNA and CDR2 YNFKEQ. The V gene end was trimmed by 4 bases and the J gene end by 1 base; junction bases not matched to a gene: 11. The CDR3 runs to 18 residues. This chain links TRBV4-2 with TRBJ2-5; TRBD2 matches 11 bases. The sequenced material came from PBMCs. The receptor's source is a man aged 50-59 years in good health and CMV-seropositive. The CDR3 nucleotides are TGTGCCAGCAGCCTCCAAGTACTAGCGGGGGAGATCCAAGAGACCCAGTACTTC. It is translated as CASSLQVLAGEIQETQYF.